This TCR beta chain is drawn from a study of naive and memory T cell subsets. Many counts were recorded for this clonotype. Its specificity is unknown. Amplification of ligated cDNA took four PCR rounds with SP2 and nested alpha and beta constant primers. TCRdb fed the 5' RACE reads into MiXCR, producing one record per CDR3 protein. Of 55,000 to 70,000 distinct CDR3 sequences detected, 6.5% to 8.5% appear once; the ten largest clones hold approximately 9.7%. TCR cDNA received a 3' ligated oligonucleotide that carried a UMI. Adult healthy volunteers gave 2.5 ml peripheral blood for whole-blood RNA. Study findings and constraints: The RNA method is potentially sensitive to activation and differentiation changes.

The CDR3 extends over 16 amino acids. Trimming cost V 1 base and J 7 bases, with 19 bases left between them. The germline CDR1 and CDR2 sequences are SGHTA and FQGNSA. The chain combines TRBV7-2 with TRBJ1-2; a weak D match, TRBD1 (5 bases). The clonotype originates from a female donor in good health. The CDR3 spells CASSLEAGRVSSGYTF. CDR3 DNA: TGTGCCAGCAGCTTAGAGGCGGGCAGGGTCTCAAGTGGCTACACCTTC.